The clone carrying this T cell receptor (beta chain) was counted once. The authors' processing: Amplification with reference gene primers provided the estimates of nucleated cell counts. Assay: immunoSEQ multiplex PCR; the TCRdb copy retains only in-frame clones and omits some. That table furnishes V, J and clone size, whereas the DNA furnished D and trimming. This repertoire shows about 210,000 clones, roughly four fifths found once; its top ten account for roughly 2.7%. This sample stems from a study of blood T cell repertoires in COVID-19. At the level of the study: COVID-19 samples collected from the United States, Italy and Spain covered acute and convalescent phases. PBMCs, B-cell-depleted T cells, or T cells were the source of the cDNA or gDNA that made up the material.

Trimming took off 1 base at V and 4 bases at J, with 11 bases between the two ends. Germline V CDR1 and CDR2: LGHNA, YNFKEQ. The CDR3 sequence is 15 residues long. Sequenced: peripheral blood. This rearrangement joins TRBV4-2 to TRBJ1-3; D gene uncertain. The clonotype was recovered from a woman in her forties with active or convalescent COVID-19. The CDR3 loop reads CASSQGSARGNTIYF. Here the CDR3 DNA reads TGTGCCAGCAGCCAAGGGTCCGCGAGGGGAAACACCATATATTTT.